The rows below give T cell receptor beta chains drawn from one sample of a study of neurological immune-mediated disorders. TCRdb called the 5' RACE reads again in MiXCR, with one record for every CDR3 protein. The sample comprises about 62,000 distinct CDR3 sequences, 3.5% to 4.5% of which are singletons, and more than 2% rests with the top ten. Specimen: PBMCs. The receptor set was obtained from a woman aged 50 to 65 with multiple sclerosis. CDR3s include the opening cysteine and the closing phenylalanine or tryptophan. D genes are given only for firm matches. Expanded clones get a size class; other rows say once, few or many, or leave the size out.

DNA	CDR3	size	V	J	D
TGTGCCAGCAGTTTCGCCGAGGGGGCCTACGAGCAGTACTTC	CASSFAEGAYEQYF	many	TRBV12-3/TRBV12-4	TRBJ2-7	.
TGTGCCTGGTACGTGGGGACGACTGAAGCTTTCTTT	CAWYVGTTEAFF	.	TRBV30	TRBJ1-1	.
TGTGCCAGCAGTTACGCCTGGAACACTGAAGCTTTCTTT	CASSYAWNTEAFF	many	TRBV6-2/TRBV6-3	TRBJ1-1	.
TGTGCCAGCAGCTCCTGGACTAGCGGCAACTACGAGCAGTACTTC	CASSSWTSGNYEQYF	many	TRBV7-2	TRBJ2-7	TRBD2
TGTGCCTGGAGCGCCGGGCTTTACTACGAGCAGTACTTC	CAWSAGLYYEQYF	many	TRBV30	TRBJ2-7	.
TGCAGTGCCACTAGGGAGAACGCCTACGAGCAGTACTTC	CSATRENAYEQYF	many	TRBV20-1	TRBJ2-7	.
TGCAGTGCGAGTCACACCAACACTGAAGCTTTCTTT	CSASHTNTEAFF	many	TRBV20-1	TRBJ1-1	.
TGCGCCAGCAGCTTGGTCGGGAGAATCACAGATACGCAGTATTTT	CASSLVGRITDTQYF	many	TRBV5-1	TRBJ2-3	.
TGTGCCAGCAGCGTGGGCGGCCGGCAGCCCCAGCATTTT	CASSVGGRQPQHF	many	TRBV9	TRBJ1-5	.
TGTGCCAGCAGCCAAGATAGCCCAGGGTACAATGAGCAGTTCTTC	CASSQDSPGYNEQFF	many	TRBV3-1	TRBJ2-1	.
TGTGCCAGCTCGACAGCACAAGAGACCCAGTACTTC	CASSTAQETQYF	many	TRBV18	TRBJ2-5	.
TGTGCCAGCAGTTCGACAGGGGTCCCCAATCAGCCCCAGAATTTT	CASSSTGVPNQPQNF	.	TRBV12-3/TRBV12-4	TRBJ1-5	TRBD1
TGCGCCAGCAGCTCACCTTCCAGCGGGAGCGCCGGGGGCACAGATACGCAGTATTTT	CASSSPSSGSAGGTDTQYF	many	TRBV5-1	TRBJ2-3	TRBD2
TGTGCCAGCAGCTCCCTTGGGACAGCTGAAGCTTTCTTT	CASSSLGTAEAFF	many	TRBV13	TRBJ1-1	TRBD1
TGCAGTGCTAGAGATTGGCGTCACTCCGGGGGGACAGATACGCAGTATTTT	CSARDWRHSGGTDTQYF	many	TRBV20-1	TRBJ2-3	TRBD2
TGTGCCAGCAGCCCAAGGGGGCTAGCGGGAGGGGGCTACAATGAGCAGTTCTTC	CASSPRGLAGGGYNEQFF	many	TRBV3-1	TRBJ2-1	TRBD2
TGTGCCAGCACCCAGAGGGCGGGAGGTGACACCGGGGAGCTGTTTTTT	CASTQRAGGDTGELFF	many	TRBV6-6	TRBJ2-2	TRBD2
TGCGCCAGCAGCCCCCTGGCAGGGGAAAACATTCAGTACTTC	CASSPLAGENIQYF	many	TRBV5-1	TRBJ2-4	.
TGTGCCAGCACAGACAGGGGTGGAGAGCAGTACTTC	CASTDRGGEQYF	many	TRBV6-5	TRBJ2-7	TRBD1
TGTGCCACCAGCAGAGATCTTTCCAGAGGGACTAGCGGGGACCAAGAGACCCAGTACTTC	CATSRDLSRGTSGDQETQYF	many	TRBV15	TRBJ2-5	TRBD2
TGCAGCGTTGGGGTAGGCGGATCCTACGAGCAGTACTTC	CSVGVGGSYEQYF	many	TRBV29-1	TRBJ2-7	.
TGCGCCAGCAGCTTGGAGCCGGGACAGACGTACGAGCAGTACTTC	CASSLEPGQTYEQYF	many	TRBV5-1	TRBJ2-7	TRBD1
TGTGCCAGCAGTCCGAAGGGACGAAGCTACGAGCAGTACTTC	CASSPKGRSYEQYF	many	TRBV3-1	TRBJ2-7	.
TGTGCCAGCAGCGTAGAAGGACAGCTCCAAGAGACCCAGTACTTC	CASSVEGQLQETQYF	many	TRBV9	TRBJ2-5	.
TGTGCCAGCAGCGTTGGGACAGACAATCAGCCCCAGCATTTT	CASSVGTDNQPQHF	many	TRBV9	TRBJ1-5	TRBD1
TGCGCCAGCAGCCCCCGGGAGCCCGGGGAGCTGTTTTTT	CASSPREPGELFF	many	TRBV5-1	TRBJ2-2	.
TGCAGTGCTAGAGGGATTGATCAGGGGTATGACACTGAAGCTTTCTTT	CSARGIDQGYDTEAFF	many	TRBV20-1	TRBJ1-1	.
TGCGCCAGCAGCAAGACTAGCGGGACCTACGAGCAGTACTTC	CASSKTSGTYEQYF	many	TRBV5-1	TRBJ2-7	TRBD2
TGTGCCAGCAGCCCTTGGGGGCTGAGGACTGAAGCTTTCTTT	CASSPWGLRTEAFF	few	TRBV7-9	TRBJ1-1	.
TGTGCCAGCAGCTTAGCGGAGTGGTCACCCCTCCACTTT	CASSLAEWSPLHF	many	TRBV7-9	TRBJ1-6	.
TGTGCCAGCAGTTACGCAGGGGGTGAAGCTTTCTTT	CASSYAGGEAFF	many	TRBV6-6	TRBJ1-1	TRBD1
TGTGCCAGCAGCTCACTGGATTACGAGCAGTACTTC	CASSSLDYEQYF	many	TRBV7-8	TRBJ2-7	.
TGTGCCAGCAGCCGCAGGAGGGAGTCCTACGAGCAGTACTTC	CASSRRRESYEQYF	many	TRBV7-8	TRBJ2-7	.
TGTGCCAGCAAGGCTAGCAATCAGCCCCAGCATTTT	CASKASNQPQHF	many	TRBV19	TRBJ1-5	.
TGTGCCAGCAGGACAGGTGGAACTGAAGCTTTCTTT	CASRTGGTEAFF	many	TRBV6-2/TRBV6-3	TRBJ1-1	.
TGTGCCAGCAGCACTACAGGGAACCAAGAGACCCAGTACTTC	CASSTTGNQETQYF	many	TRBV5-5	TRBJ2-5	.
TGCGCCAGCAGCCGGGACGGCATGAACACTGAAGCTTTCTTT	CASSRDGMNTEAFF	many	TRBV5-1	TRBJ1-1	.
TGCGCCAGCAGCGTGGGAGAGACCCAGTACTTC	CASSVGETQYF	many	TRBV5-1	TRBJ2-5	.
TGCGCCAGCAGCTGGACCTTTGGATCTGGGGCCAACGTCCTGACTTTC	CASSWTFGSGANVLTF	medium-sized	TRBV5-1	TRBJ2-6	.
TGCGCCAGCAGCCAAGATCGAGGACACGAGCAGTACTTC	CASSQDRGHEQYF	many	TRBV4-3	TRBJ2-7	.
TGCAGCGTTGAACAGGGGGTCGATACGCAGTATTTT	CSVEQGVDTQYF	many	TRBV29-1	TRBJ2-3	TRBD1
TGCAGTGCTATACAGGGACAGCCCTACAATGAGCAGTTCTTC	CSAIQGQPYNEQFF	many	TRBV20-1	TRBJ2-1	TRBD1
TGCGCCAGCAGCTTATACGGGACTGAGCCCGGGGAGCTGTTTTTT	CASSLYGTEPGELFF	.	TRBV5-1	TRBJ2-2	.